The source of this T cell receptor (beta chain) is a study of T cells in Graves' hyperthyroidism and ophthalmopathy. Disease duration under 2 months; hyperthyroidism patients were aged 18 to 65. RNA transcripts yielded amplified TCR beta CDR3 regions. The TCR CDR3 first-round RT-PCR relied on the HTBI primer set. From the multiplex PCR reads, TCRdb called clonotypes with MiXCR, one entry per CDR3 protein. The table includes 350,000 to 400,000 distinct CDR3 sequences, 14% to 15% detected once. Germline V gene data show CDR1 as SGHDN and CDR2 as FVKESK. The V end lost 4 bases, the J end lost 6 bases, and 6 bases lay between the germline ends. The CDR3 spans 12 residues.

Sequencing was done on a sample of blood. This sequence was found in a woman in her twenties or thirties with Graves' hyperthyroidism. The chain joins TRBV14 to TRBJ2-2; D unclear. The CDR3 DNA reads TGTGCCAGCAGCCCGGCGGCCGGGGAGCTGTTTTTT. This gives the protein CASSPAAGELFF.